A single sample gave rise to the 3 T cell receptor beta chains below, sequenced in a study of tumor-infiltrating lymphocytes in glioblastoma multiforme. TCR beta libraries were built from RNA through three nested multiplex PCR rounds using modified ARM-PCR. TCRdb itself ran the multiplex PCR reads through MiXCR, one entry per CDR3 protein. The sample has 12,000 or so distinct CDR3 sequences, approximately 70% seen once; the top ten hold 25% to 30%. The specimen sequenced was brain tumor tissue. The origin of the receptors is a male donor with glioblastoma.

The chain is built from TRBV4-1 and TRBJ2-5; D is ambiguous. The CDR3 consists of 13 residues. The V gene's germline CDR1 is MGHRA and CDR2 YSYEKL. V was clipped by 11 bases and J by 10 bases, with 23 bases between them. CDR3 loop: CADCQIHSLDQYF. The CDR3 DNA is TGCGCCGACTGCCAAATACATAGTTTGGACCAGTACTTC.

The J gene is TRBJ1-1, the V gene TRBV5-4; no clear D gene. CDR1 and CDR2 (germline): SGHNT, YYREEE (reference sequence). Trimming shortened V by 4 bases and J by 4 bases, and 11 bases separated the two germline ends. The length of the CDR3 is 13 residues. CDR3 in amino acids: CASSIAKSTEAFF. DNA for the CDR3: TGTGCCAGCAGCATTGCCAAGAGCACTGAAGCTTTCTTT. Filled out from reference TRBV5-4 and TRBJ1-1, the complete variable domain reads ETGVTQSPTHLIKTRGQQVTLRCSSQSGHNTVSWYQQALGQGPQFIFQYYREEENGRGNFPPRFSGLQFPNYSSELNVNALELDDSALYLCASSIAKSTEAFFGQGTRLTVV.

On this clonotype: This may be a read error, as it is one base from a much larger clone. J is TRBJ2-6 and V is TRBV5-4; 8 bases are shared with TRBD1. Germline CDR1 and CDR2: SGHNT and YYREEE (reference sequence). CDR3 size: 19 residues. Here the CDR3 DNA reads TGTGCCAACAGCTCACTAGGGACAGGTTCTCTGGGTGGGGCCAACGTCCTGACTTTC. It specifies CANSSLGTGSLGGANVLTF. Combining the CDR3 with reference TRBV5-4 and TRBJ2-6 gives the whole variable domain ETGVTQSPTHLIKTRGQQVTLRCSSQSGHNTVSWYQQALGQGPQFIFQYYREEENGRGNFPPRFSGLQFPNYSSELNVNALELDDSALYLCANSSLGTGSLGGANVLTFGAGSRLTVL.